A single sample gave rise to the 12 T cell receptor beta chains below, sequenced in a study of human T cells and chemical hapten exposure. Extraction of total RNA was performed on unfractionated whole blood. TCRdb called the 5' RACE reads again in MiXCR, with one record for every CDR3 protein. This sample has about 140,000 distinct CDR3 sequences; roughly 4% occur once, and the top ten carry over 1.3%. The receptors here all came from a female donor in good health.

This clonotype was seen only a few times. V and J are TRBV7-8 and TRBJ2-6; 8 bases match TRBD1. CDR3 length: 19 residues. Per the germline V gene, CDR1 is SGHVS and CDR2 is FQNEAQ. The V gene end was trimmed by 3 bases and the J gene end by 0 bases; junction bases not matched to a gene: 10. The DNA of the CDR3 is TGTGCCAGCAGCTTCCCAAAGGACAGGGAATACTCTGGGGCCAACGTCCTGACTTTC. The encoded protein is CASSFPKDREYSGANVLTF.

Turning to this clonotype: This may come from a read error, since a much larger clone is one base off. The rearrangement uses TRBV3-1 and TRBJ1-1; 8 bases agree with TRBD1. J was trimmed by 7 bases and V by 6 bases; bases with no gene match: 10. Germline CDR1 is LGHDT and CDR2 is YNNKEL (reference sequence). This CDR3 has 14 residues. CDR3 sequence: CASRPTGGRIEAFF. In DNA, the CDR3 is TGTGCCAGCAGACCAACAGGGGGGAGGATTGAAGCTTTCTTT.

In this sample, this clonotype turned up a few times. The V and J genes are TRBV2 and TRBJ2-1; the D gene is possibly TRBD2 (5 bases). In germline, CDR1 is SNHLY, CDR2 FYNNEI. V shed 7 bases and J shed 10 bases, with 5 bases lying between them. This CDR3 comprises 9 residues. The CDR3 region has the DNA TGTGCCAGCAAGCGGGAGCAGTTCTTC. As protein: CASKREQFF.

This clonotype was recorded at least ten times. This rearrangement joins TRBV5-1 to TRBJ1-1; D gene uncertain. In germline, CDR1 is SGHRS, CDR2 YFSETQ. The CDR3 is made up of 15 amino acids. V dropped 1 base and J dropped 0 bases, with 10 bases sitting between them. CDR3 sequence reads: CASSLSPGMNTEAFF. The CDR3 region has the DNA TGCGCCAGCAGCTTGTCCCCCGGAATGAACACTGAAGCTTTCTTT.

This clonotype occurred a few times. The V and J genes are TRBV7-6 and TRBJ1-5; 7 bases match TRBD1. J was trimmed by 12 bases and V by 5 bases; bases with no gene match: 10. Looked up from germline, CDR1 is SGHVS and CDR2 is FNYEAQ. This CDR3 has 13 residues. The CDR3 here is CASSAQGVQGQHF. CDR3 in DNA: TGTGCCAGCAGCGCCCAGGGGGTGCAGGGCCAGCATTTT.

This clonotype was seen ten or more times. The genes are TRBV9 and TRBJ2-2; no firm D call. Per the germline V gene, CDR1 is SGDLS and CDR2 is YYNGEE. The CDR3 spans 12 residues. V dropped 3 bases and J dropped 3 bases, with 3 bases sitting between them. CDR3 DNA sequence: TGTGCCAGCAGCGGTCACACCGGGGAGCTGTTTTTT. Protein product: CASSGHTGELFF.

CDR3 amino acids: CASSWSDTQYF. DNA for the CDR3: TGTGCCAGCTCATGGTCCGATACGCAGTATTTT. This rearrangement joins TRBV6-2 or TRBV6-3 to TRBJ2-3; D uncertain. CDR1 MNHEY and CDR2 SVGEGT come from the germline V gene. The CDR3 has 11 residues. V lost 8 bases and J 6 bases, leaving 9 bases between the germline ends.

The CDR3 region is CASSLSGWSDTQYF. The CDR3 DNA reads TGTGCCAGCAGCTTATCGGGTTGGTCCGATACGCAGTATTTT. The gene calls are TRBV7-2 and TRBJ2-3; D gene ambiguous. There are 14 residues in the CDR3. The V end was cut by 2 bases, the J end by 6 bases, with 12 bases between. The V gene's germline CDR1 is SGHTA and CDR2 FQGNSA.

This clonotype was seen ten or more times. The rearrangement uses TRBV6-1 and TRBJ1-1; D is perhaps TRBD1 (6 bases). V lost 4 bases to trimming and J lost 4 bases, with 13 bases between them. CDR3 length: 14 residues. Germline lookup yields CDR1 MNHNS and CDR2 SASEGT. The CDR3 is CASSGTPGATEAFF. CDR3 DNA: TGTGCCAGCAGTGGCACACCGGGGGCCACTGAAGCTTTCTTT.

This clonotype was detected ten times or more. The chain combines TRBV21-1 with TRBJ1-5; the D call TRBD1 from the table was never checked on the DNA. TRBV21-1 is tagged as a pseudogene. CDR3 size: 18 residues. The chain's CDR3 is CASTTTYKPGQGVQPQHF. For the CDR3, the DNA is TGTGCCAGCACCACGACTTATAAACCGGGACAGGGGGTTCAGCCCCAGCATTTT.

The sample holds many counts of this clonotype. This chain uses TRBV29-1 with TRBJ1-1; maybe TRBD1 (5 bases). The V end lost 3 bases, the J end lost 6 bases, and 8 bases lay between the germline ends. This CDR3 spans 11 amino acids. Germline CDR1 reads SQVTM; CDR2 reads ANQGSEA. CDR3 DNA sequence: TGCAGCGTTGATGGGGGGTCTGAAGCTTTCTTT. This gives the protein CSVDGGSEAFF.

This clonotype has a count of ten or more. The rearrangement joins TRBV24-1 to TRBJ1-2; a possible D gene is TRBD1 (6 bases). The CDR3 has 14 amino acids. The germline V and J ends were trimmed by 4 bases and 7 bases, with 15 bases remaining between them. The V gene's germline CDR1 is KGHDR and CDR2 SFDVKD. CDR3 region: CATSERGQIGGYTF. For the CDR3, the DNA is TGTGCCACCAGTGAACGAGGACAGATCGGTGGCTACACCTTC.